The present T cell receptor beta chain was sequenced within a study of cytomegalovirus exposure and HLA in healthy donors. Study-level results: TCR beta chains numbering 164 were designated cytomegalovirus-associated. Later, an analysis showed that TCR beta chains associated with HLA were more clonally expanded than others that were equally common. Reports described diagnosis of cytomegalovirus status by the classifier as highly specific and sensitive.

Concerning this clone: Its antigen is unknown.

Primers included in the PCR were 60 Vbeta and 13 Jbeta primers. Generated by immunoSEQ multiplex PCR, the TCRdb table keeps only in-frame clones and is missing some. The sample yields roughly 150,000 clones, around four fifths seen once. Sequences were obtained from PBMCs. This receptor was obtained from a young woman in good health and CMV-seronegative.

The CDR3 bases are TGTGCCAGCAGTGCATACAGGGGTTACAATGAGCAGTTCTTC. Its protein is CASSAYRGYNEQFF. The chain has TRBV25-1 and TRBJ2-1; TRBD1 agrees at 7 bases. CDR3 length: 14 amino acids. Unmatched junction bases numbered 4, after V lost 4 bases and J lost 4 bases. From germline, CDR1 is MGHDK and CDR2 SYGVNS.